This T cell receptor beta chain was retrieved from a study of blood T cell repertoires in COVID-19. Study in general: Sources were T cells, B-cell-depleted T cells, or PBMCs; the material itself was cDNA or gDNA.

The CDR3 is 14 residues long. J lost 4 bases, V lost 4 bases, and 7 bases had no gene match. The germline gives CDR1 SQVTM, CDR2 ANQGSEA. Clones were sequenced by immunoSEQ multiplex PCR, and TCRdb holds only the in-frame ones, with some missing. The sample holds 30,000 to 45,000 clones, roughly 89% seen once. This chain connects TRBV29-1 to TRBJ2-7, with 10 bases identical to TRBD2. The receptor comes from a human donor in a cohort sampled during active COVID-19. Sequencing was done on a sample of peripheral blood. The CDR3 is CSVATSGDVYEQYF. The CDR3 DNA follows: TGCAGCGTTGCCACTAGCGGGGACGTTTACGAGCAGTACTTC.